What follows are 5 T cell receptor beta chains derived from one specimen sequenced in a study of shared clonotypes between healthy human individuals. Data came from immunoSEQ multiplex PCR; TCRdb stores just in-frame clones and leaves some out. The sample lists over 950,000 clones, approximately 75% occurring once. Sequencing was performed on memory CD4+ T cells from PBMCs. Indicated subset: CD45RA-negative fraction. The receptor source for this set is a young man in good health. Some clones in this sample may be carry-over from other donors' samples.

Comment on this clone: Possible read error: a much larger clone is one base away. The V call is TRBV30, the J call TRBJ1-2; tentative D call: TRBD1 (5 bases). The CDR3 contains 13 residues. Germline CDR1 reads GTSNPN; CDR2 reads SVGIG (reference sequence). This CDR3 is CAWSVQAEYGCTF. The CDR3 nucleotides are TGTGCCTGGAGTGTACAGGCGGAGTATGGCTGCACCTTC.

This clone has a single count. This chain uses TRBV11-2 with TRBJ2-7, with D perhaps matching TRBD2 (5 bases). The CDR3 is 14 amino acids. Trimming took off 1 base at V and 7 bases at J, with 14 bases between the two ends. CDR1 and CDR2 (germline): SGHAT, FQNNGV. The CDR3 sequence is CASSLAGGSVEQYF. The DNA for the CDR3 is TGTGCCAGCAGCTTAGCTGGTGGGAGCGTAGAGCAGTACTTC.

This chain uses TRBV11-2 with TRBJ2-7; TRBD1 might be the D (5 bases). This CDR3 has 15 amino acids. The germline CDR1 and CDR2 sequences are SGHAT and FQNNGV. Trimming removed 3 bases at V and 0 bases at J, with 12 bases between. The CDR3 region has the DNA TGTGCCAGCAGCTTCGGTTTAGGGGACTCCTACGAGCAGTACTTC. This codes for CASSFGLGDSYEQYF.

V gene TRBV11-2 combines with J gene TRBJ1-2; D possibly corresponds to TRBD1 (5 bases). The CDR3 runs 14 residues. Deletions cut 3 bases from V and 6 bases from J, with 14 bases between. The V gene's germline CDR1 is SGHAT and CDR2 FQNNGV. The CDR3 spells CASSFTQGPHGYTF. CDR3 DNA sequence: TGTGCCAGCAGCTTCACTCAGGGTCCCCATGGCTACACCTTC.

The chain is built from TRBV28 and TRBJ1-2; D gene unclear. The CDR3 is 12 residues long. Trimming stripped 1 base from V and 8 bases from J, with 8 bases between. CDR1 and CDR2 from the germline V gene are MDHEN and SYDVKM. The CDR3 is CASSLYPPGYTF. CDR3 nucleotide sequence: TGTGCCAGCAGTTTATACCCGCCGGGCTACACCTTC.